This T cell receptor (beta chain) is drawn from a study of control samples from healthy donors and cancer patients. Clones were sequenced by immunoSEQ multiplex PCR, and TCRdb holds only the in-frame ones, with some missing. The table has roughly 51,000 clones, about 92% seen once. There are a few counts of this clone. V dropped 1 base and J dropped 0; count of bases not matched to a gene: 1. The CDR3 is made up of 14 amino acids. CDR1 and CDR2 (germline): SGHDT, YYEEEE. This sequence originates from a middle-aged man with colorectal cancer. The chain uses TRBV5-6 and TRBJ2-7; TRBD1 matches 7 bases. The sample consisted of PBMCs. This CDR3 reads CASSLRGHSYEQYF. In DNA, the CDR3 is TGTGCCAGCAGCTTGAGGGGGCACTCCTACGAGCAGTACTTC.